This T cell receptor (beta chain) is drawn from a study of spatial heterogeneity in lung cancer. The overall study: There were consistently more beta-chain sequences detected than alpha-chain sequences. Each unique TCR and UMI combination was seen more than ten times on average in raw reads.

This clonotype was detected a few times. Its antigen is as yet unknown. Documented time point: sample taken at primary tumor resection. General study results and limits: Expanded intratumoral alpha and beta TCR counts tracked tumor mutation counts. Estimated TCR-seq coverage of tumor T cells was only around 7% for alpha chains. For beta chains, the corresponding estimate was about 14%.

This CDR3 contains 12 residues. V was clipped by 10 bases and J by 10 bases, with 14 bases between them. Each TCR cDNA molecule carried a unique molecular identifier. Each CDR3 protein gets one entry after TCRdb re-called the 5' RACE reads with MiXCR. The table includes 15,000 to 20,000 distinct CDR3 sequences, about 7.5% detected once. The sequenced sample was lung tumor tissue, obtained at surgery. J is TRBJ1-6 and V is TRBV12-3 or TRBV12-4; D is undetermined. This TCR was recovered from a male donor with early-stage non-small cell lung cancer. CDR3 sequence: CATSSLSSPLHF. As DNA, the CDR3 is TGTGCCACCTCGAGCCTCTCATCACCCCTCCACTTT.